This TCR beta chain was recovered during a study of CD8+ T cells in alopecia areata (dated by TCRdb to the late 2010s). In the study overall: Treated patients were enrolled in an open-label pilot trial of oral tofacitinib at 5 to 10 mg twice daily for moderate-to-severe alopecia areata. Biopsies were taken from tofacitinib-treated patients at baseline and again at 4 and 24 weeks into treatment, and several of those patients also had a later scalp biopsy. Patients received tofacitinib for 6 to 18 months and were then followed off drug for 6 months to check for delayed response and recurrence. To study T cell clonal expansion in alopecia areata, the researchers applied high-throughput TCRbeta sequencing to both the C3H/HeJ mouse model and human patients. In humans, TCRbeta sequencing was performed on scalp tissue and on sorted CD4+ and CD8+ peripheral blood T cells from healthy controls and from patients with patchy or totalis/universalis alopecia areata. TCRbeta CDR3 regions were amplified by immunoSEQ multiplex PCR with 35 Vbeta forward and 13 Jbeta reverse primers. The RNA source kit depended on sample type: the PAXgene miRNA kit for fixed scalp, the miRNeasy kit for PBMCs, and the RNeasy kit for mouse skin. In treated patients, disease severity was measured using the SALT score, which gives the percentage of scalp surface area affected. Scalp clonality was compared among normal scalp (n=4), patchy alopecia areata scalp (n=8), and alopecia totalis/universalis scalp (n=8).

Explained via the paper, the time point label denotes: less than 30 weeks on oral tofacitinib. Explained via the paper, the treatment or condition label denotes: oral pan-JAK inhibitor, 5-10 mg twice daily. Lesional scalp punch biopsies and peripheral blood were collected from alopecia areata patients. After PBMCs were isolated by density centrifugation and stained for CD3, CD4 and CD8, a FACSAria was used to sort CD4+ and CD8+ T cells. Including the terminal cysteine and phenylalanine, the CDR3 comprises 15 residues. The DNA shown is the 45-base CDR3, in frame from base 1. Deletion took 6 bases off V and 4 bases off J, with a span of 17 bases between the germline ends. Looking up the germline V gene yields CDR1 SGHRS and CDR2 YFSETQ. Library preparation used the immunoSEQ multiplex PCR assay. To provide template for TCR sequencing, every sample had RNA extracted and reverse transcribed into cDNA. SuperScript III was used for first-strand cDNA synthesis, primed with a 2:1 mix of oligo-dT and random hexamers. Amplification bias was assessed with a synthetic immune receptor repertoire, and residual bias was removed computationally. As for how the authors treated the data: Raw reads were preprocessed to remove errors, and CDR3 was defined according to IMGT conventions as the region from the conserved cysteine to phenylalanine. Clonality was computed by normalizing Shannon entropy by log2 of the number of productive unique TCRs and subtracting the result from 1. Whether each scalp clone was CD4 or CD8 was inferred by checking scalp TCRbeta sequences against the CD4 and CD8 repertoires from sorted blood. TCRdb re-hosts the immuneACCESS table, in-frame sequences only. Its copies lack some clones; in the studies checked, an unresolved V gene accounts for under half of them, and the cause for the rest is not known. The V and J calls and clone size come from that table; D and trimming were worked out from the DNA. The sample includes around 100,000 clones, with 56% observed a single time. Jointly, the top ten make up 3% to 4% of the sample.

Here is what the overall study found, with its caveats: Lesional scalp, especially in alopecia totalis/universalis, showed higher clonality and more expanded CD8+ clones than normal scalp, suggesting antigenic drive. Resident alphabeta T cells in normal human skin are also sequenced, complicating scalp TCR repertoire analysis, unlike mouse skin dominated by gammadelta T cells. Scalp clonality and the number of expanded CD8+ clones among the top 100 scalp clones were significantly decreased by tofacitinib. During tofacitinib treatment, many expanded lesional clones stuck around in both scalp and blood, and this persistence may partly explain why relapse happens after treatment is stopped. Because the treated cohort was small and had only one nonresponder, larger studies are needed to examine links between baseline CD8+ expansion and response. Shared TCR sequences between patients were less evident than in mice, which may be partly attributable to HLA diversity in the patient population.

Remarks on this clone: Its antigen is unknown. Base qualities are not provided; no much larger clone lies one nucleotide away.

The rearranged chain carries TRBV5-1 and TRBJ1-3; the best D guess is TRBD1, with 5 bases matching. The origin of this receptor is a human donor with alopecia areata. This material consisted of CD4+ T cells sorted from blood, taken at week 24, from a patient treated with tofacitinib. The CDR3 here reads CASTLDGTSGNTIYF. Read as DNA, the sequence is TGCGCCAGCACCTTAGATGGGACGTCGGGAAACACCATATATTTT. Full variable domain (CDR3 extended with the reference TRBV5-1 and TRBJ1-3 proteins): KAGVTQTPRYLIKTRGQQVTLSCSPISGHRSVSWYQQTPGQGLQFLFEYFSETQRNKGNFPGRFSGRQFSNSRSEMNVSTLELGDSALYLCASTLDGTSGNTIYFGEGSWLTVV.